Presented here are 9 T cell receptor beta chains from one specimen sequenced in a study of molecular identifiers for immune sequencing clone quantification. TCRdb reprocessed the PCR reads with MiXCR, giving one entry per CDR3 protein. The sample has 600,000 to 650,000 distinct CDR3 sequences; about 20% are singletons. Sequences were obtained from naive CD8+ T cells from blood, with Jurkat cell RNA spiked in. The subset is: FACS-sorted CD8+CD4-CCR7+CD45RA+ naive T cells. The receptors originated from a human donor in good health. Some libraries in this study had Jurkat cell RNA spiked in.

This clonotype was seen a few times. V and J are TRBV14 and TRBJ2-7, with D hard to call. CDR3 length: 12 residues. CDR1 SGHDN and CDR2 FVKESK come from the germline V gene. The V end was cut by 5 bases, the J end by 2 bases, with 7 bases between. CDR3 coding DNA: TGTGCCAGCAGCACCTTTACCTACGAGCAGTACTTC. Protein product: CASSTFTYEQYF.

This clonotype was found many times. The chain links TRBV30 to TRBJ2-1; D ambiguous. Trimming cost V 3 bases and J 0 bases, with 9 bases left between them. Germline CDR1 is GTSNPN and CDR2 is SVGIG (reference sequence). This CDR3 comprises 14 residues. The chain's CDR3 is CAWRLLSSYNEQFF. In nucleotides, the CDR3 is TGTGCCTGGAGGCTCTTAAGCTCCTACAATGAGCAGTTCTTC.

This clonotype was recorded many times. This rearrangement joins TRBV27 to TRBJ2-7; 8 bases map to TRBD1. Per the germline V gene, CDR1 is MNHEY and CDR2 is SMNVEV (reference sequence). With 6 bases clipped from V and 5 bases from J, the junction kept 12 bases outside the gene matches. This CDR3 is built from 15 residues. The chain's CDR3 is CASSLNSGGADEQYF. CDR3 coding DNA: TGTGCCAGCAGCCTAAATTCAGGGGGCGCGGACGAGCAGTACTTC.

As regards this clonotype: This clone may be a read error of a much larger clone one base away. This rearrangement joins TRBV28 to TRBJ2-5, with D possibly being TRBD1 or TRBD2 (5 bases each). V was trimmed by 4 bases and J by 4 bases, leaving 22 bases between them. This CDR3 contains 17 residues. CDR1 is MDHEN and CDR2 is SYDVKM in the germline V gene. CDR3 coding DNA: TGTGCCAGCAGTTGTCTTACTCCCTCCGGGGCAGGAGAGACCCAGTACTTC. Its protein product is CASSCLTPSGAGETQYF.

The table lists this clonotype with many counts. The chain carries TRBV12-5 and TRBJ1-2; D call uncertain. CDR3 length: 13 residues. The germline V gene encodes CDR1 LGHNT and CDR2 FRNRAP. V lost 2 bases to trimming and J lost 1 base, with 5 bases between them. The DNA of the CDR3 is TGTGCTAGTGGTTTGTACAGTAACTATGGCTACACCTTC. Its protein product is CASGLYSNYGYTF.

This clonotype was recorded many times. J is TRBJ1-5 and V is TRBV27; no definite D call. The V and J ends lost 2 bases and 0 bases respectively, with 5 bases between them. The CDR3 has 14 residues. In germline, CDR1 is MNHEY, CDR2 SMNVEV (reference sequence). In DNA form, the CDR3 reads TGTGCCAGCAGTTTAGCAGTTAGCAATCAGCCCCAGCATTTT. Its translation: CASSLAVSNQPQHF.

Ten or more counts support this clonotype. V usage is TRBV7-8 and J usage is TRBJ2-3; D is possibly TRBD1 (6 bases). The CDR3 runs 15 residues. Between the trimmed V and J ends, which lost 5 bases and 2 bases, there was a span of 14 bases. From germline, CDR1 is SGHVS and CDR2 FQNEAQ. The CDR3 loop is CASSPRTAPTDTQYF. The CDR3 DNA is TGTGCCAGCAGCCCTCGGACAGCACCCACAGATACGCAGTATTTT.

CDR3 bases: TGTGCCAGTAGTAGTCTAGCGGGGCCCTACAATGAGCAGTTCTTC. Its translation: CASSSLAGPYNEQFF. The V and J genes are TRBV19 and TRBJ2-1; 9 positions agree with TRBD2. The CDR3 consists of 15 residues. Losses at the gene ends were 4 bases for V and 2 bases for J; bases not matched to a gene: 3. Germline V gene data show CDR1 as LNHDA and CDR2 as SQIVND (reference sequence).

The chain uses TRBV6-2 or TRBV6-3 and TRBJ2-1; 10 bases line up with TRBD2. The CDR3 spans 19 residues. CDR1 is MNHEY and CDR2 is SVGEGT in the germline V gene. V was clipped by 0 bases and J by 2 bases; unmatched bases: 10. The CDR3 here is CASSYSSPKAGGPYNEQFF. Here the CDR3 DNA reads TGTGCCAGCAGTTACTCGAGTCCTAAAGCGGGAGGGCCCTACAATGAGCAGTTCTTC.